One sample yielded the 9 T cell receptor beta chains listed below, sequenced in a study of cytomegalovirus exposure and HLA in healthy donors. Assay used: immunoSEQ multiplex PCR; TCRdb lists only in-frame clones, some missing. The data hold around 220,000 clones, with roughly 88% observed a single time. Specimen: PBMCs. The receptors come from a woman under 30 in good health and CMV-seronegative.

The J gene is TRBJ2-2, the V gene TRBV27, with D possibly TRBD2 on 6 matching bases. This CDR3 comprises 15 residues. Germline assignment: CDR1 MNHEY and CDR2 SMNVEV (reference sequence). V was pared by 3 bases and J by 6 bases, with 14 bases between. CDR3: CASSFSGLGAGELFF. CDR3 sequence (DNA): TGTGCCAGCAGTTTTAGCGGCCTAGGGGCCGGGGAGCTGTTTTTT.

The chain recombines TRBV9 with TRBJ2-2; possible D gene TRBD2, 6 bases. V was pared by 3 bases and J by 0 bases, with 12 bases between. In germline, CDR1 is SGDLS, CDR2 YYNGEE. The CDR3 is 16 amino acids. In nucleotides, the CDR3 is TGTGCCAGCAGCGACAGAGGCGGGACGAACACCGGGGAGCTGTTTTTT. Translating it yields CASSDRGGTNTGELFF.

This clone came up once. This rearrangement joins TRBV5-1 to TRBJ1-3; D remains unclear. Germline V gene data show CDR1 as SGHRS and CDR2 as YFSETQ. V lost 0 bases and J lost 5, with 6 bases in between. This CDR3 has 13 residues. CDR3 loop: CASSLAPRNTIYF. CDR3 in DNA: TGCGCCAGCAGCTTGGCCCCTCGAAACACCATATATTTT.

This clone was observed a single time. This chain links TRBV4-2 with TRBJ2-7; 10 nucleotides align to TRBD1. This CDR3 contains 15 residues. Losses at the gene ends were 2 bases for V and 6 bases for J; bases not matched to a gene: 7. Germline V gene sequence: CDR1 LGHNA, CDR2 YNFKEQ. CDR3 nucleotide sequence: TGTGCCAGCAGCCAACCGGGACAGGGGATTCGCGAGCAGTACTTC. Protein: CASSQPGQGIREQYF.

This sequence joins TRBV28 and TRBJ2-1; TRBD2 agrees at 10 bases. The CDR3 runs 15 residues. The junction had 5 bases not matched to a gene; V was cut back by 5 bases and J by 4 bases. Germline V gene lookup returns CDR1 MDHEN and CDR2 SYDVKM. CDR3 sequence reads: CASSVRTSGYNEQFF. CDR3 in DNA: TGTGCCAGCAGTGTACGGACTAGCGGATACAATGAGCAGTTCTTC.

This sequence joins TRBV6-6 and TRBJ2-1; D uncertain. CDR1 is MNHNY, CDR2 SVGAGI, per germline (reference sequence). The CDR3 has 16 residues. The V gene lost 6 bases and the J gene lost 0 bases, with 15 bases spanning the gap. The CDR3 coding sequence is TGTGCCAGCAGCCTGACAATCATGAGCTCCTACAATGAGCAGTTCTTC. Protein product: CASSLTIMSSYNEQFF.

CDR3 loop: CASSKKQGINQPQHF. The CDR3, as DNA: TGTGCCAGCAGCAAAAAACAGGGTATCAATCAGCCCCAGCATTTT. The rearrangement links TRBV7-2 to TRBJ1-5, with D perhaps matching TRBD1 (6 bases). Trimming removed 5 bases at V and 3 bases at J, with 14 bases between. In germline, CDR1 is SGHTA, CDR2 FQGNSA. The CDR3 length is 15 residues.

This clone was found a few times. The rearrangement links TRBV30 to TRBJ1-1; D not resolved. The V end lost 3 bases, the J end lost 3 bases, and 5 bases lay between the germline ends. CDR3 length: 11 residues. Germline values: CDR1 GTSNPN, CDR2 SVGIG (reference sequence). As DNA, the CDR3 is TGTGCCTGGAGCACACACACTGAAGCTTTCTTT. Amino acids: CAWSTHTEAFF.

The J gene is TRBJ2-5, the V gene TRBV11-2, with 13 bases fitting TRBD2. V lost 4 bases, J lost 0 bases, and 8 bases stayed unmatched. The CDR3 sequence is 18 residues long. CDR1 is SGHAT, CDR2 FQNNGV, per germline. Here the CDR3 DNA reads TGTGCCAGCAGCTGGATCGGGACTAGCGGGATCTACCAAGAGACCCAGTACTTC. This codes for CASSWIGTSGIYQETQYF.